These 10 T cell receptor beta chains originate from one sample sequenced in a study of T cells expressing NK-cell markers. TCRdb re-called the 5' RACE reads and gives one entry per CDR3 protein, without DNA. Its listing shows hundreds of thousands of distinct CDR3 sequences. The sample taken for sequencing was blood T cells: a sorted CD56 or NKG2C T cell subset, CD4+ or CD8+ T cells, or bulk PBMC T cells (not recorded which). These receptors were collected from a man between 18 and 69 years old in good health.

The rearrangement links TRBV5-5 to TRBJ2-1. The CDR3 sequence is 15 residues long. Germline CDR1 and CDR2: SGHKS and YYEKEE (reference sequence). CDR3 protein: CASSRSVVGYNEQFF.

V gene TRBV6-2 or TRBV6-3 combines with J gene TRBJ2-6; TCRdb's D gene call, TRBD1, goes unchecked for lack of DNA. Germline lookup yields CDR1 MNHEY and CDR2 SVGEGT. This CDR3 is built from 20 residues. CDR3 region: CASSYKIPGQGASGANVLTF.

This sequence joins TRBV7-9 and TRBJ2-1; TCRdb designates TRBD2, a call that cannot be tested without DNA. Germline CDR1 is SEHNR and CDR2 is FQNEAQ (reference sequence). The CDR3 has 15 amino acids. This chain's CDR3 is CASSLGASGTNEQFF.

CDR3 residues: CASSQGGGAGTDTQYF. J is TRBJ2-3 and V is TRBV23-1; TCRdb's D call of TRBD1 is untestable without DNA. TRBV23-1 is placed among ORFs of uncertain function. The CDR3 length is 16 residues.

The V and J genes are TRBV6-1 and TRBJ2-3; TCRdb outputs TRBD2, but without DNA this stays unchecked. The CDR3 consists of 17 residues. Per germline, CDR1 MNHNS and CDR2 SASEGT. Here the CDR3 reads CASSASSGGIPTDTQYF.

The rearrangement joins TRBV10-3 to TRBJ1-3. This CDR3 spans 17 amino acids. Looked up from germline, CDR1 is ENHRY and CDR2 is SYGVKD. The CDR3 loop reads CAISGRALLHSGNTIYF.

This clonotype is deemed medium-sized by its frequency. The V and J genes are TRBV11-1 and TRBJ2-3; as DNA is missing, the TRBD1 call by TCRdb cannot be tested. CDR1 is SGHAT, CDR2 FQDESV, per germline (reference sequence). The CDR3 loop spans 15 amino acids. CDR3 loop: CASSYLTGLKDTQYF.

The chain uses TRBV5-5 and TRBJ2-3. CDR1 and CDR2 (germline): SGHKS, YYEKEE (reference sequence). The CDR3 covers 13 residues. CDR3 sequence: CASNQDRSDTQYF.

The chain links TRBV12-3 or TRBV12-4 to TRBJ2-2; TCRdb reports TRBD2, a call that lacks DNA to check it against. The length of the CDR3 is 14 residues. The CDR3 is CASSLRDPRGELFF.

V and J are TRBV3-1 and TRBJ2-1; TCRdb picks TRBD2, but there is no DNA to check that call. Germline values: CDR1 LGHDT, CDR2 YNNKEL (reference sequence). CDR3 length: 15 residues. The CDR3 is CASSPASGFYNEQFF.